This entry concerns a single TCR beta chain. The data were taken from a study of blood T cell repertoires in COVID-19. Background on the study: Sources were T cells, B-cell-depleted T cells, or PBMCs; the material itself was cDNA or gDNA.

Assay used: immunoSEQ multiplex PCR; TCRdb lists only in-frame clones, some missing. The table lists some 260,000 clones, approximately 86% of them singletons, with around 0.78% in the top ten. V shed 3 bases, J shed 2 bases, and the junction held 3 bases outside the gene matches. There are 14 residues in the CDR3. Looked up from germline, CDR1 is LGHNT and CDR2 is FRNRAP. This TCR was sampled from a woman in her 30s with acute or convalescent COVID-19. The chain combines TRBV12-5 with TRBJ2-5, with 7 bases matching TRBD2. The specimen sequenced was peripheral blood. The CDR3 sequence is CASGFGAGQETQYF. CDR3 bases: TGTGCTAGTGGTTTTGGAGCGGGACAAGAGACCCAGTACTTC.